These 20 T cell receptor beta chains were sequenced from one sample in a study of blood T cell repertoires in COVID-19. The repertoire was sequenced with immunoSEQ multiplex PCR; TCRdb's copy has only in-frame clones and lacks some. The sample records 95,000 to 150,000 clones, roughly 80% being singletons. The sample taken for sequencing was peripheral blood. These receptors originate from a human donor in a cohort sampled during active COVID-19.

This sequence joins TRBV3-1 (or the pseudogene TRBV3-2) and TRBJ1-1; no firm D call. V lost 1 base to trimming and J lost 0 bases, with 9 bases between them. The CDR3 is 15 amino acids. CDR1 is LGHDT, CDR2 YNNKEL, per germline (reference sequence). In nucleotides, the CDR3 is TGTGCCAGCAGCCAAGCCGGTATCATGAACACTGAAGCTTTCTTT. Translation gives CASSQAGIMNTEAFF.

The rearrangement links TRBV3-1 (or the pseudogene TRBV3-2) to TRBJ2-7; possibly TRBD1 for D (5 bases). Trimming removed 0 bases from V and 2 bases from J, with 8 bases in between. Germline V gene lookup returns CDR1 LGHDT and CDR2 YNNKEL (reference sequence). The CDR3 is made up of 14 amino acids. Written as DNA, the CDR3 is TGTGCCAGCAGCCAAGACTGGGGCGCCTACGAGCAGTACTTC. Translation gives CASSQDWGAYEQYF.

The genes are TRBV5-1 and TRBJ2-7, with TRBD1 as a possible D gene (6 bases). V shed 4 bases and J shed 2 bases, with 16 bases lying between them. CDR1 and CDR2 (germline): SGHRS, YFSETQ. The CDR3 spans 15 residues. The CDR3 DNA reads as TGCGCCAGCAGCCTAACCACCGGGACACCCTACGAGCAGTACTTC. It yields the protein CASSLTTGTPYEQYF.

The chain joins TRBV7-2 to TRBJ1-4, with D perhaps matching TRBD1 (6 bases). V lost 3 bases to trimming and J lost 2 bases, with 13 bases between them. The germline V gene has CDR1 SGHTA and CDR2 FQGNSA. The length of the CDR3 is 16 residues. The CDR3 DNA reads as TGTGCCAGCAGCTTGTGGGGGGGCGCCACTAATGAAAAACTGTTTTTT. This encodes CASSLWGGATNEKLFF.

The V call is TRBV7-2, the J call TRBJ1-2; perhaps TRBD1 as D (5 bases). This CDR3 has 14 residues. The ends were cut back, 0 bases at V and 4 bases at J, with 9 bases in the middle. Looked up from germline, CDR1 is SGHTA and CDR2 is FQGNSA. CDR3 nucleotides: TGTGCCAGCAGCTTAGCGCGGGGACGCTATGGCTACACCTTC. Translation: CASSLARGRYGYTF. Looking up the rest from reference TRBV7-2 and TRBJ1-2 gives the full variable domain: GAGVSQSPSNKVTEKGKDVELRCDPISGHTALYWYRQSLGQGLEFLIYFQGNSAPDKSGLPSDRFSAERTGGSVSTLTIQRTQQEDSAVYLCASSLARGRYGYTFGSGTRLTVV.

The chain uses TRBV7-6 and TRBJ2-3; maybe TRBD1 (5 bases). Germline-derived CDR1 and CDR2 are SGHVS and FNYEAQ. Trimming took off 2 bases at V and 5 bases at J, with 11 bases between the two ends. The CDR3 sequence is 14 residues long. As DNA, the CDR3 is TGTGCCAGCAGCTTAACGGCAGGGTTAGATACGCAGTATTTT. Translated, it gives CASSLTAGLDTQYF.

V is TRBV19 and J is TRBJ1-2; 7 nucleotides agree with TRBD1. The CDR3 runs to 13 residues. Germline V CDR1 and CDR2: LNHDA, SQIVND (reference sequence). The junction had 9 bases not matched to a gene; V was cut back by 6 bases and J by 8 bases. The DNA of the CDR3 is TGTGCCAGTAGGGCCACAGGGGATGGGGGCTACACCTTC. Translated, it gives CASRATGDGGYTF.

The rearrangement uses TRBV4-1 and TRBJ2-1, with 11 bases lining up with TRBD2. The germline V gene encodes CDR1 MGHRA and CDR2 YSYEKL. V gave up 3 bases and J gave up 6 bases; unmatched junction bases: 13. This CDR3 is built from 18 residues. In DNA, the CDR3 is TGCGCCAGCAGCCAGGGTAGGGGCACTAGCGGGGGTTCCAATGAGCAGTTCTTC. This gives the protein CASSQGRGTSGGSNEQFF.

In DNA, the CDR3 is TGTGCCAGCAGGGCCCCGGCTAGCGGCTACAATGAGCAGTTCTTC. This sequence encodes CASRAPASGYNEQFF. The chain joins TRBV6-5 to TRBJ2-1; TRBD2 aligns across 7 bases. Per germline, CDR1 MNHEY and CDR2 SVGAGI. This CDR3 contains 15 residues. V shed 6 bases, J shed 3 bases, and the junction held 8 bases outside the gene matches.

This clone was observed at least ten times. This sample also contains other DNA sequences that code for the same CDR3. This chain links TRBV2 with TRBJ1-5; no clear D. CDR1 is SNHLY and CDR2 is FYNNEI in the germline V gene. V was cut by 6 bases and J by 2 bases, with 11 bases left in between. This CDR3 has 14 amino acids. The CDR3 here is CASRERLGNQPQHF. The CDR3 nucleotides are TGTGCCAGCAGGGAGAGACTCGGCAATCAGCCCCAGCATTTT.

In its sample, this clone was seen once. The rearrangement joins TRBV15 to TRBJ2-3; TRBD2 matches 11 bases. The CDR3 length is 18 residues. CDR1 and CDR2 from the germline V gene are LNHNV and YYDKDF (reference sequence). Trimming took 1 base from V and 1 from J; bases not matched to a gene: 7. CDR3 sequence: CATSRGALAGGRTDTQYF. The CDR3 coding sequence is TGTGCCACCAGCAGAGGGGCGCTAGCGGGGGGACGCACAGATACGCAGTATTTT.

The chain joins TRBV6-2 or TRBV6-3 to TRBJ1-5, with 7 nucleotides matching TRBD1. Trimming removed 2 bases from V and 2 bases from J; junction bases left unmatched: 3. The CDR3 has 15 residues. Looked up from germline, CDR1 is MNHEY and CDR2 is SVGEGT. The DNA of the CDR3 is TGTGCCAGCAGTTACCAGGGGGTGGGCAATCAGCCCCAGCATTTT. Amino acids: CASSYQGVGNQPQHF.

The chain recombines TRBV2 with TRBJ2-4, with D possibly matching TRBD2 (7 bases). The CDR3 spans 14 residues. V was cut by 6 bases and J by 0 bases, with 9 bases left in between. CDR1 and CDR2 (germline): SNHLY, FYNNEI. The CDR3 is CASRGGLAKNIQYF. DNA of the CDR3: TGTGCCAGCAGGGGGGGGCTAGCCAAAAACATTCAGTACTTC.

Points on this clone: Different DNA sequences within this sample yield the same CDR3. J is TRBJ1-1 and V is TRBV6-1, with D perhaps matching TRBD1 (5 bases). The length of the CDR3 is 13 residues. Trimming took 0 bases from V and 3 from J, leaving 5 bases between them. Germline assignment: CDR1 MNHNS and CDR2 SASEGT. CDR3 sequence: CASSEAGDTEAFF. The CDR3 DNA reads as TGTGCCAGCAGTGAAGCAGGGGACACTGAAGCTTTCTTT.

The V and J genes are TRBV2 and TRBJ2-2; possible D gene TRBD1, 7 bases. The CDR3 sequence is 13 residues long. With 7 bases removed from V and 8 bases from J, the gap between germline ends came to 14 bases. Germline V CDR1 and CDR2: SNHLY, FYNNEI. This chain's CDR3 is CASTDRAGGELFF. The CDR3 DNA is TGTGCCAGCACCGACAGGGCGGGAGGGGAGCTGTTTTTT.

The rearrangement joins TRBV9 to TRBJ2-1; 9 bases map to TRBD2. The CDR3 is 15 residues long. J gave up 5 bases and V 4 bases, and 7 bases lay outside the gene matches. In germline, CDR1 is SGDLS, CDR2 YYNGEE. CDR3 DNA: TGTGCCAGCAGCACGAGCGGGGGGCATAACAATGAGCAGTTCTTC. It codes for CASSTSGGHNNEQFF. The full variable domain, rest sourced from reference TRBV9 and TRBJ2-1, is DSGVTQTPKHLITATGQRVTLRCSPRSGDLSVYWYQQSLDQGLQFLIQYYNGEERAKGNILERFSAQQFPDLHSELNLSSLELGDSALYFCASSTSGGHNNEQFFGPGTRLTVL.

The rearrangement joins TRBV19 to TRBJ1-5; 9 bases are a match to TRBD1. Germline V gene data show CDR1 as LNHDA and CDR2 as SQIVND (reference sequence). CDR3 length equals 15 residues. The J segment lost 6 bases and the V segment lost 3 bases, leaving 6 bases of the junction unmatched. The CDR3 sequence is CASSIEGQGGQPQHF. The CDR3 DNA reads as TGTGCCAGTAGTATCGAGGGACAGGGAGGTCAGCCCCAGCATTTT.

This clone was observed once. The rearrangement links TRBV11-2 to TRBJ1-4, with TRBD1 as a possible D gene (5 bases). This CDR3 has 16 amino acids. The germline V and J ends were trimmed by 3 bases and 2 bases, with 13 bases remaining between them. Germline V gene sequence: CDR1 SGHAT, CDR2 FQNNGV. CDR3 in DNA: TGTGCCAGCAGCTTGTCCAGGGTTCAGACTAATGAAAAACTGTTTTTT. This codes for CASSLSRVQTNEKLFF.

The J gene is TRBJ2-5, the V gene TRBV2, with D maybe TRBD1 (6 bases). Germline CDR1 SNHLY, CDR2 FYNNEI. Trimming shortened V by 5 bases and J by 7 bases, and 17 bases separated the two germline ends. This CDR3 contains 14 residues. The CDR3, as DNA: TGTGCCAGCAGTACCACCTGGGGGCCCGGGACCCAGTACTTC. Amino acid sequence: CASSTTWGPGTQYF.

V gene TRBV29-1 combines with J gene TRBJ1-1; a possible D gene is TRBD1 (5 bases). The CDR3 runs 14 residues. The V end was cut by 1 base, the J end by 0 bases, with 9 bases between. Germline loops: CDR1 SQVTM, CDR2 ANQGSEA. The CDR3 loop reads CSVEGAGMNTEAFF. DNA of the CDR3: TGCAGCGTTGAAGGGGCAGGGATGAACACTGAAGCTTTCTTT.